This TCR beta chain was identified in a study of vaccination and CD4 T cells after COVID-19. The CDR3 is made up of 12 amino acids. Germline lookup yields CDR1 MDHEN and CDR2 SYDVKM. V shed 2 bases and J shed 5 bases, with 6 bases lying between them. Only a few counts were recorded for this clonotype. Its antigen is as yet unknown. The Oncomine TCR Beta short-read assay sequenced DNA from cultured CD4+ T cells. TCRdb recomputed calls from the PCR reads with MiXCR, one row per CDR3 protein. The profile shows around 12,000 distinct CDR3 sequences, roughly 60% of them singletons. Treatment in this sample: roughly ten-day PBMC culture with coronavirus spike peptide pools or control peptides (ViraFEST assay).

Sequenced: CD4+ T cells from blood, cultured in vitro. The rearrangement joins TRBV28 to TRBJ2-5; D remains ambiguous. The clonotype originates from a human donor who had recovered from COVID-19. CDR3 in DNA: TGTGCCAGCAGTTTAGTAAGTGAGACCCAGTACTTC. It is translated as CASSLVSETQYF.